These 5 T cell receptor beta chains were all obtained from the same sample, sequenced in a study of T cells expressing NK-cell markers. TCRdb reprocessed the 5' RACE reads, with one entry per CDR3 protein and no DNA. Its table lists about 260,000 distinct CDR3 sequences. Sequenced sample: blood T cells: a sorted CD56 or NKG2C T cell subset, CD4+ or CD8+ T cells, or bulk PBMC T cells (not recorded which). These receptors all stem from a man younger than 35 in good health.

The gene calls are TRBV11-2 and TRBJ2-7. This CDR3 has 15 amino acids. Germline V gene sequence: CDR1 SGHAT, CDR2 FQNNGV. CDR3 sequence reads: CASSLDQASFYEQYF.

The chain links TRBV20-1 to TRBJ2-7; TCRdb's assignment of TRBD1 cannot be checked, as there is no DNA. The germline CDR1 and CDR2 sequences are DFQATT and SNEGSKA (reference sequence). The CDR3 is 14 amino acids. The CDR3: CSATQGGRGYEQYF.

The rearrangement links TRBV14 to TRBJ1-1; absent DNA, TCRdb's TRBD1 call cannot be checked. Germline V gives CDR1 SGHDN, CDR2 FVKESK. The CDR3 totals 15 residues. Here the CDR3 reads CASSQVQGARTEAFF.

The chain employs TRBV24-1 and TRBJ2-1; TCRdb's assignment of TRBD2 cannot be checked, as there is no DNA. Germline CDR1 is KGHDR and CDR2 is SFDVKD. The CDR3 runs to 13 residues. CDR3 loop: CATGTSGTVEQFF.

The chain recombines TRBV29-1 with TRBJ2-2; no DNA is available, so the TRBD2 call from TCRdb remains unchecked. There are 15 residues in the CDR3. Germline lookup yields CDR1 SQVTM and CDR2 ANQGSEA. CDR3 loop: CSVAGTLSNTGELFF.